These 26 T cell receptor beta chains came from one sample sequenced in a study of blood T cells in healthy people across ages. A second PCR of 7 to 11 cycles used a sample-barcoded 5' primer and a J-beta primer mix. MiXCR was run by TCRdb on the 5' RACE reads, yielding one entry per CDR3 protein. The data hold around 800,000 distinct CDR3 sequences, with around a quarter observed a single time. These data were also filed under a second study, of T cells of mothers and their children.

The sequenced material came from blood. The receptors come from a boy aged 5 to 17 in good health.

This clonotype was counted between two and nine times. This chain uses TRBV4-1 with TRBJ2-5; D remains ambiguous. The V gene lost 0 bases and the J gene lost 5 bases, with 10 bases spanning the gap. The CDR3 extends over 14 amino acids. CDR1 MGHRA and CDR2 YSYEKL come from the germline V gene. CDR3: CASSQDHARETQYF. CDR3 in DNA: TGCGCCAGCAGCCAAGATCACGCTCGGGAGACCCAGTACTTC.

This chain uses TRBV5-1 with TRBJ2-1, with 15 nucleotides matching TRBD2. Germline CDR1 is SGHRS and CDR2 is YFSETQ. V lost 3 bases and J lost 0; bases outside the gene matches: 7. The CDR3 contains 19 residues. CDR3 sequence: CASSWGTSGGFSSYNEQFF. The CDR3 coding sequence is TGCGCCAGCAGCTGGGGGACTAGCGGGGGGTTCAGCTCCTACAATGAGCAGTTCTTC.

With regard to this clonotype: Germline is not matched at one junction end, which may reflect a read error. The J gene is TRBJ1-1, the V gene TRBV11-2, with TRBD1 identical over 8 bases. Germline V lookup: CDR1 SGHAT, CDR2 FQNNGV. This CDR3 has 15 amino acids. CDR3 loop: CVSSLRQGRDTEAFF. For the CDR3, the DNA is TGTGTCAGCAGCTTAAGACAGGGGAGGGACACTGAAGCTTTCTTT. The complete variable domain, with remaining parts taken from reference TRBV11-2 and TRBJ1-1, reads EAGVAQSPRYKIIEKRQSVAFWCNPISGHATLYWYQQILGQGPKLLIQFQNNGVVDDSQLPKDRFSAERLKGVDSTLKIQPAKLEDSAVYLCVSSLRQGRDTEAFFGQGTRLTVV.

This clonotype was recorded at least ten times. The chain couples TRBV15 to TRBJ2-1; D is perhaps TRBD2 (5 bases). Trimming took 0 bases from V and 6 from J, leaving 12 bases between them. The CDR3 sequence is 15 residues long. Per germline, CDR1 LNHNV and CDR2 YYDKDF (reference sequence). The CDR3 DNA is TGTGCCACCAGCAGAGATAGAGGTAGCGTCAATGAGCAGTTCTTC. Protein product: CATSRDRGSVNEQFF.

To note about this clonotype: Relative to the germline gene, one junction end is altered; a read error may explain this. The J gene is TRBJ2-7, the V gene TRBV5-1; 9 bases line up with TRBD2. The CDR3 totals 12 residues. Germline-derived CDR1 and CDR2 are SGHRS and YFSETQ. The DNA of the CDR3 is TGCGCCAGCTCTAGCGGGGATTACGGGCAGTACTTC. It translates to CASSSGDYGQYF. The full variable domain, its missing parts supplied by reference TRBV5-1 and TRBJ2-7, is KAGVTQTPRYLIKTRGQQVTLSCSPISGHRSVSWYQQTPGQGLQFLFEYFSETQRNKGNFPGRFSGRQFSNSRSEMNVSTLELGDSALYLCASSSGDYGQYFGPGTRLTVT.

This clonotype appeared many times. The chain employs TRBV12-3 or TRBV12-4 and TRBJ2-4; weak D call: TRBD1 (6 bases). Trimming took off 3 bases at V and 1 base at J, with 13 bases between the two ends. The CDR3 has 16 residues. The CDR3 protein is CASSLGQGLAKNIQYF. The CDR3 DNA sequence: TGTGCCAGCAGTTTGGGACAAGGACTCGCCAAAAACATTCAGTACTTC.

V and J are TRBV6-5 and TRBJ2-5; a weak D match, TRBD1 (6 bases). CDR3 length: 15 residues. Germline CDR1 reads MNHEY; CDR2 reads SVGAGI. V was clipped by 0 bases and J by 0 bases, with 8 bases between them. This chain's CDR3 is CASSYSTGYQETQYF. CDR3 in DNA: TGTGCCAGCAGTTACTCTACAGGGTACCAAGAGACCCAGTACTTC.

This clonotype has just a few counts. The chain has TRBV28 and TRBJ1-1; TRBD1 is a possible D gene (5 bases). V dropped 4 bases and J dropped 3 bases, with 9 bases sitting between them. CDR3 size: 13 residues. In germline, CDR1 is MDHEN, CDR2 SYDVKM. This CDR3 is CASSSTGYTEAFF. CDR3 sequence (DNA): TGTGCCAGCAGTTCTACAGGCTACACTGAAGCTTTCTTT.

This clonotype has at least ten counts. The V gene is TRBV27, the J gene TRBJ2-5; D ambiguous. Trimming pared 5 bases from V and 5 bases from J, leaving 6 bases between. CDR3 size: 11 residues. Looked up from germline, CDR1 is MNHEY and CDR2 is SMNVEV (reference sequence). The CDR3 DNA reads as TGTGCCAGCAGTAAAGGGGAGACCCAGTACTTC. Its protein product is CASSKGETQYF.

This clonotype was counted only a few times. The rearrangement uses TRBV4-2 and TRBJ2-3; 13 bases are shared with TRBD2. This CDR3 contains 18 residues. V trimming: 0 bases; J trimming: 0 bases; junction bases outside the gene matches: 3. CDR1 LGHNA and CDR2 YNFKEQ come from the germline V gene. CDR3 sequence reads: CASSQDGLAGVSTDTQYF. The DNA of the CDR3 is TGTGCCAGCAGCCAAGACGGACTAGCGGGGGTAAGCACAGATACGCAGTATTTT.

The chain has TRBV2 and TRBJ1-1; D is possibly TRBD1 (6 bases). The CDR3 sequence is 15 residues long. V dropped 1 base and J dropped 11 bases, with 20 bases sitting between them. Germline V gene lookup returns CDR1 SNHLY and CDR2 FYNNEI. The CDR3 spells CASSEGLGGRLVAFF. The CDR3 nucleotides are TGTGCCAGCAGTGAAGGGTTAGGGGGGCGCCTGGTCGCTTTCTTT.

The table lists this clonotype with many counts. V and J are TRBV29-1 and TRBJ2-7, with D maybe TRBD2 (5 bases). Germline-derived CDR1 and CDR2 are SQVTM and ANQGSEA. V shed 7 bases and J shed 6 bases, with 13 bases lying between them. The length of the CDR3 is 11 residues. The CDR3 region is CSGRSGLEQYF. In DNA, the CDR3 is TGCAGCGGCAGAAGCGGTCTCGAGCAGTACTTC.

This chain uses TRBV28 with TRBJ2-5, with D possibly matching TRBD2 (5 bases). The CDR3 is 11 residues long. In germline, CDR1 is MDHEN, CDR2 SYDVKM. V lost 5 bases to trimming and J lost 12 bases, with 13 bases between them. The CDR3 region has the DNA TGTGCCAGCAGTCCCGGGTCCGGGGAGTACTTC. Translated, it gives CASSPGSGEYF.

The chain links TRBV5-6 to TRBJ2-3; 10 nucleotides align to TRBD2. V was clipped by 6 bases and J by 1 base; unmatched bases: 5. Per germline, CDR1 SGHDT and CDR2 YYEEEE. This CDR3 has 15 residues. The CDR3 region has the DNA TGTGCCAGCATCGGAGGGACTAGCGGCACAGATACGCAGTATTTT. It translates to CASIGGTSGTDTQYF.

The chain recombines TRBV4-2 with TRBJ2-3, with D maybe TRBD2 (6 bases). Germline CDR1 reads LGHNA; CDR2 reads YNFKEQ. The CDR3 totals 16 residues. Trimming took 4 bases from V and 0 from J, leaving 14 bases between them. CDR3: CASSPFGGGSTDTQYF. The CDR3 coding sequence is TGTGCCAGCAGCCCCTTCGGGGGTGGGAGCACAGATACGCAGTATTTT.

There are a few counts of this clonotype. This CDR3 reads CASSLAESTDTQYF. CDR3 nucleotide sequence: TGTGCCAGCAGCCTAGCGGAGAGCACAGATACGCAGTATTTT. This chain joins TRBV12-3 or TRBV12-4 and TRBJ2-3; 7 positions agree with TRBD2. The CDR3 length is 14 residues. Trimming at V came to 6 bases and at J to 0 bases, leaving 3 bases not matched to a gene.

The rearrangement uses TRBV7-8 and TRBJ2-7; D is possibly TRBD1 (5 bases). Trimming cost V 0 bases and J 2 bases, with 14 bases left between them. The CDR3 totals 16 residues. CDR1 is SGHVS, CDR2 FQNEAQ, per germline. For the CDR3, the DNA is TGTGCCAGCAGCTTAGCCGCCAGGGTACGACCCTACGAGCAGTACTTC. It yields the protein CASSLAARVRPYEQYF.

CDR3 residues: CSAPAFQGRYEQYF. The CDR3 DNA is TGCAGTGCGCCTGCGTTCCAAGGTCGCTACGAGCAGTACTTC. V and J are TRBV20-1 and TRBJ2-5; D gene uncertain. The tail of the sequence fits TRBJ2-7 better, so the J call may be wrong. The CDR3 is 14 amino acids. CDR1 is DFQATT and CDR2 is SNEGSKA in the germline V gene (reference sequence).

V is TRBV12-3 or TRBV12-4 and J is TRBJ1-5; D is uncertain. This CDR3 has 16 residues. V was trimmed by 1 base and J by 0 bases, leaving 10 bases between them. The CDR3 nucleotides read TGTGCCAGCAGTTTAGGGCAGCCTTATAGCAATCAGCCCCAGCATTTT. This encodes CASSLGQPYSNQPQHF.

The chain uses TRBV3-1 and TRBJ2-5; the D gene is possibly TRBD1 (6 bases). The CDR3 spans 17 residues. Germline V gives CDR1 LGHDT, CDR2 YNNKEL (reference sequence). The germline V and J ends were trimmed by 4 bases and 1 base, with 19 bases remaining between them. CDR3 sequence (DNA): TGTGCCAGCAGCCGCCGAATACAGGGAGCCGGCCAAGAGACCCAGTACTTC. Translated: CASSRRIQGAGQETQYF.

The chain joins TRBV29-1 to TRBJ2-5; TRBD2 aligns across 9 bases. The CDR3 has 15 residues. V shed 1 base and J 3 bases; nucleotides not matched to a gene: 6. Germline V gene lookup returns CDR1 SQVTM and CDR2 ANQGSEA. In nucleotides, the CDR3 is TGCAGCGTTGAAGTCGGGCTAGCGGGAAAAGAGACCCAGTACTTC. It yields the protein CSVEVGLAGKETQYF.

This sequence joins TRBV7-2 and TRBJ2-3; possible D gene TRBD1, 7 bases. V was trimmed by 5 bases and J by 5 bases, leaving 14 bases between them. The CDR3 is 14 amino acids. Per the germline V gene, CDR1 is SGHTA and CDR2 is FQGNSA. In DNA, the CDR3 is TGTGCCAGCAGCCGACAGGGAGGTCGAGATACGCAGTATTTT. Translation gives CASSRQGGRDTQYF.

The chain has TRBV10-3 and TRBJ1-3, with D tentatively TRBD1 (5 bases). V shed 9 bases and J shed 0 bases, with 12 bases lying between them. The length of the CDR3 is 14 residues. Per germline, CDR1 ENHRY and CDR2 SYGVKD. The CDR3 loop is CAMGLENSGNTIYF. CDR3 DNA sequence: TGTGCCATGGGACTCGAAAACTCTGGAAACACCATATATTTT.

This chain joins TRBV2 and TRBJ2-5; the match to TRBD2 covers 9 bases. In germline, CDR1 is SNHLY, CDR2 FYNNEI. The J segment lost 4 bases and the V segment lost 8 bases, leaving 5 bases of the junction unmatched. The CDR3 extends over 13 amino acids. CDR3 DNA sequence: TGTGCCAGCGGACTAGCGCACGGAGAGACCCAGTACTTC. It specifies CASGLAHGETQYF.

In the case of this clonotype: The junction departs from germline at one end; a sequencing error may be responsible. The chain links TRBV4-1 to TRBJ1-2; D is ambiguous. Germline V gene sequence: CDR1 MGHRA, CDR2 YSYEKL. This CDR3 is 14 amino acids long. CDR3 coding DNA: TGCGCCAGCAACCAAGTGGAGGGTTCGGGGTACCACACCTTC. Translating it yields CASNQVEGSGYHTF.

In its sample, this clonotype was seen a few times. The chain has TRBV5-5 and TRBJ2-5; TRBD2 aligns across 7 bases. Germline CDR1 is SGHKS and CDR2 is YYEKEE (reference sequence). V lost 0 bases and J lost 5; bases outside the gene matches: 10. There are 16 residues in the CDR3. The DNA of the CDR3 is TGTGCCAGCAGCTTGGAGGCTAGCGGTTGGGGGGAGACCCAGTACTTC. The encoded protein is CASSLEASGWGETQYF.